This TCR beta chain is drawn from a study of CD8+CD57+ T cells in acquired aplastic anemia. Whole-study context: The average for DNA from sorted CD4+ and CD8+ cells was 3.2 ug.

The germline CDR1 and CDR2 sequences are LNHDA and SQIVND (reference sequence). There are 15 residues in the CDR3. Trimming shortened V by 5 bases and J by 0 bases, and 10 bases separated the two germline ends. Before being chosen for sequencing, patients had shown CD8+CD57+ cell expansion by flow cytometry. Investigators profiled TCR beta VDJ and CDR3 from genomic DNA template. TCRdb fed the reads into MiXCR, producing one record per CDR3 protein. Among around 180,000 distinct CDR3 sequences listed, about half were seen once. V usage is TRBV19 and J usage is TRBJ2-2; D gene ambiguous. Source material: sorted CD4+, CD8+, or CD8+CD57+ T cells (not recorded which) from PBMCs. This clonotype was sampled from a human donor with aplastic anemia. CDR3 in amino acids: CASSLTHTNTGELFF. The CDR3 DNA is TGTGCCAGTAGTCTGACCCACACGAACACCGGGGAGCTGTTTTTT.